The 2 T cell receptor beta chains presented below share a single source sample, sequenced in a study of T cells after posttransplantation cyclophosphamide. The data were produced by immunoSEQ multiplex PCR, yet TCRdb's version contains in-frame clones alone and is incomplete. The sample presents 20,000 to 30,000 clones, none singletons. Sequences were obtained from PBMCs. Receptors were obtained from a woman aged 45-65 years in good health, CMV-negative, and a related stem cell transplant donor.

The sample holds many counts of this clone. The J gene is TRBJ1-5, the V gene TRBV15, with TRBD1 matching over 12 bases. V lost 3 bases to trimming and J lost 10 bases; unmatched junction nucleotides: 10. CDR3 length: 16 residues. Germline V gene lookup returns CDR1 LNHNV and CDR2 YYDKDF (reference sequence). DNA of the CDR3: TGTGCCACCAGCAGGGCTACCGGGACAGGGGGCAAACCCCAGCATTTT. This codes for CATSRATGTGGKPQHF.

At least ten counts were recorded for this clone. The V and J genes are TRBV5-1 and TRBJ1-1, with D unclear. The V end was cut by 2 bases, the J end by 4 bases, with 9 bases between. Germline V gene lookup returns CDR1 SGHRS and CDR2 YFSETQ. The CDR3 totals 13 residues. This CDR3 is CASSFSVSTEAFF. DNA of the CDR3: TGCGCCAGCAGCTTCTCGGTGTCCACTGAAGCTTTCTTT.